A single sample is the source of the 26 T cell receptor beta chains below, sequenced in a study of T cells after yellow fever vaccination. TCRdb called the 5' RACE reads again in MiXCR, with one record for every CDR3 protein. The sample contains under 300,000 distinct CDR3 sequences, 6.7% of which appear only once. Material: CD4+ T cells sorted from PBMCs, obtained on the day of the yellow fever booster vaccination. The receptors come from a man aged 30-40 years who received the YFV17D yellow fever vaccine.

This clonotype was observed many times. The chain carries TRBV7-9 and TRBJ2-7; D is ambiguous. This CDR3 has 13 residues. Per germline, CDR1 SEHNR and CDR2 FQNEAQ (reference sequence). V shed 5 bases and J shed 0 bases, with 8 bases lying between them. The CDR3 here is CASSPRSSYEQYF. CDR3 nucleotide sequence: TGTGCCAGCAGCCCCCGGAGCTCCTACGAGCAGTACTTC.

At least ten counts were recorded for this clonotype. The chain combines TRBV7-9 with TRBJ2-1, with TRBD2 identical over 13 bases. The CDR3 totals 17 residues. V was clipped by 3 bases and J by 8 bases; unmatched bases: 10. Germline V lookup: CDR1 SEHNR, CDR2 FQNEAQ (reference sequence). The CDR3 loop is CASSFFLGTSGTYEQFF. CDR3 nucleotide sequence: TGTGCCAGCAGCTTTTTTCTCGGGACTAGCGGGACGTATGAGCAGTTCTTC.

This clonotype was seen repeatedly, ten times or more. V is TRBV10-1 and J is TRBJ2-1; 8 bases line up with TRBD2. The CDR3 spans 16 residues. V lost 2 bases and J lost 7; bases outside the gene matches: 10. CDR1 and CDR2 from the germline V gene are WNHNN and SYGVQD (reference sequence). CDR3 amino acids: CASSETSGPKGNEQFF. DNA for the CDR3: TGCGCCAGCAGTGAGACTAGCGGACCTAAAGGGAATGAGCAGTTCTTC.

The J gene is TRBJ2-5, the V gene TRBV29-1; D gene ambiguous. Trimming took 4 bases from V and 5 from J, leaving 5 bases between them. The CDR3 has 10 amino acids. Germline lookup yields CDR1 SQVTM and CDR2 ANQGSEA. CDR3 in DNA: TGCAGCGTTGGGCGGGAGACCCAGTACTTC. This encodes CSVGRETQYF. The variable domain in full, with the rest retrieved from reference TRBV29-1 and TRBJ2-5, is SAVISQKPSRDICQRGTSLTIQCQVDSQVTMMFWYRQQPGQSLTLIATANQGSEATYESGFVIDKFPISRPNLTFSTLTVSNMSPEDSSIYLCSVGRETQYFGPGTRLLVL.

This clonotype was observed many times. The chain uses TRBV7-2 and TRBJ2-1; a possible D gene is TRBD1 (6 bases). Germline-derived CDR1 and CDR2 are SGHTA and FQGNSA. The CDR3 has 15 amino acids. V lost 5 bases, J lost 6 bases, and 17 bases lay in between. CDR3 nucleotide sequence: TGTGCCAGCAGCCAACAGCAGGGGTTTGGCAATGAGCAGTTCTTC. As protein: CASSQQQGFGNEQFF.

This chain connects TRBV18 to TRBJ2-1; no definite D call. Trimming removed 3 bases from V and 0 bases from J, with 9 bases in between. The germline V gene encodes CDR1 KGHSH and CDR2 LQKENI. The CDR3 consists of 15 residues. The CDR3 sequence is CASSPALSSYNEQFF. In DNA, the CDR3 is TGTGCCAGCTCACCCGCGCTGAGCTCCTACAATGAGCAGTTCTTC.

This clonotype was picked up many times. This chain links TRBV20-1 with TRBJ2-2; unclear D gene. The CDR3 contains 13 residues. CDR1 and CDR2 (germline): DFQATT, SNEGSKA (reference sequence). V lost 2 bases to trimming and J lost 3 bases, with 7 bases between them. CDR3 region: CSARNTDTGELFF. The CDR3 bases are TGCAGTGCTAGAAATACAGACACCGGGGAGCTGTTTTTT.

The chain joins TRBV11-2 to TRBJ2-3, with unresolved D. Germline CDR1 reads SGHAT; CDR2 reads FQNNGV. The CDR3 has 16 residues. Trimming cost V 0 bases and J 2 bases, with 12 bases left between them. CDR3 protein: CASSLDWLGLTDTQYF. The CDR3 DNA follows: TGTGCCAGCAGCTTAGATTGGTTAGGGCTCACAGATACGCAGTATTTT.

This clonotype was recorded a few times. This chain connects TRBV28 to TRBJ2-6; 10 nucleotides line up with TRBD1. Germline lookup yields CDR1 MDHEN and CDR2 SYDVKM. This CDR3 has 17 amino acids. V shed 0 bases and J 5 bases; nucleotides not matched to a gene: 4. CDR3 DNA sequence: TGTGCCAGCAGTTTATGGACAGGGGGCTTAAGGGCCAACGTCCTGACTTTC. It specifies CASSLWTGGLRANVLTF.

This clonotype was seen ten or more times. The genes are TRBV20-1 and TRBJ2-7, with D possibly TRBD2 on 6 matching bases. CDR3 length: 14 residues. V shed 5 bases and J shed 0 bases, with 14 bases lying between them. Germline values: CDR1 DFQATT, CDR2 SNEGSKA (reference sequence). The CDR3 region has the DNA TGCAGTGCTTCCGGGACTGGTAGCTCCTACGAGCAGTACTTC. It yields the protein CSASGTGSSYEQYF.

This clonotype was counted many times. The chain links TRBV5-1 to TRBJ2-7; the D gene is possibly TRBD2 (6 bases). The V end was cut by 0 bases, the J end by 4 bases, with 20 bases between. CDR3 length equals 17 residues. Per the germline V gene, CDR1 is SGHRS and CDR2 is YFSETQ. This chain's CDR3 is CASSLEMGGSPRYEQYF. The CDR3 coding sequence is TGCGCCAGCAGCTTGGAAATGGGGGGATCCCCCCGGTACGAGCAGTACTTC.

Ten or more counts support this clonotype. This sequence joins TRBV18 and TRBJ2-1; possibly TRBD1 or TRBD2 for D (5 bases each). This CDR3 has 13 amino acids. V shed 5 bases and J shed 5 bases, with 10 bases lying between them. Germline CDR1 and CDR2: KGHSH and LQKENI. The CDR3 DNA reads TGTGCCAGCTCAGCTGGGACGGACAATGAGCAGTTCTTC. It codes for CASSAGTDNEQFF.

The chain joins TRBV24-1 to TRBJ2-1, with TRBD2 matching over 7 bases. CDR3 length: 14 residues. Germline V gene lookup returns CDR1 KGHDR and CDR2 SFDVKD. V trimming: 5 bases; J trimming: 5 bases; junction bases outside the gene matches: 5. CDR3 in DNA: TGTGCCACCAGTGCCTCTGGGGGGGACAATGAGCAGTTCTTC. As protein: CATSASGGDNEQFF.

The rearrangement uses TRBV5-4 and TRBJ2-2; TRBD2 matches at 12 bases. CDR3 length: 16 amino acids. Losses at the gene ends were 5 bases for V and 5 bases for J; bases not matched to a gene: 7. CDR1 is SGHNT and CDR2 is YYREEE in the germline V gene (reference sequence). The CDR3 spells CASSFALAGGTGELFF. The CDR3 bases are TGTGCCAGCAGTTTTGCACTAGCGGGAGGAACCGGGGAGCTGTTTTTT.

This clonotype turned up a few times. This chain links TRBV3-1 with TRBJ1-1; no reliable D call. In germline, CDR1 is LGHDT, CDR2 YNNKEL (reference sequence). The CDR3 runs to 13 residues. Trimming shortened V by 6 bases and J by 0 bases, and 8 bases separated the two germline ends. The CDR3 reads CASRSELNTEAFF. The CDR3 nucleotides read TGTGCCAGCAGATCGGAATTGAACACTGAAGCTTTCTTT.

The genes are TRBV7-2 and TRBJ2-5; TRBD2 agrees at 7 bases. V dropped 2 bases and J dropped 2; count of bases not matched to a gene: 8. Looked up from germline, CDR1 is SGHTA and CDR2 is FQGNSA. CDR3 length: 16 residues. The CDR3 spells CASSLWGTKIQETQYF. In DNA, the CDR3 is TGTGCCAGCAGCTTATGGGGGACTAAAATACAAGAGACCCAGTACTTC.

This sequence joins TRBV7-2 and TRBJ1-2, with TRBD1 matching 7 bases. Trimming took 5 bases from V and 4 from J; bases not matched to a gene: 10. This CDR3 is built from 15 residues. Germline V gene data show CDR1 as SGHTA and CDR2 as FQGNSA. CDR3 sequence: CASSVRTGVVYGYTF. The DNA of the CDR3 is TGTGCCAGCAGCGTCCGAACAGGGGTTGTCTATGGCTACACCTTC.

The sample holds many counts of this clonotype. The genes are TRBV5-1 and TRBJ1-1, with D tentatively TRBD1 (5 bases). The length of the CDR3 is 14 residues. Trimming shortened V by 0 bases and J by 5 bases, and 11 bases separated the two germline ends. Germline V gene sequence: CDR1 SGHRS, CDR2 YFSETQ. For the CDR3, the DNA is TGCGCCAGCAGCTTGGCCGATCGGGGGACTGAAGCTTTCTTT. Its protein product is CASSLADRGTEAFF.

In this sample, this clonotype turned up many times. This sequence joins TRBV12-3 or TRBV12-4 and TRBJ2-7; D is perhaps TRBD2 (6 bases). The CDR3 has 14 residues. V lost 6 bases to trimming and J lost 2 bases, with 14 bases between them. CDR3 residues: CASSLYPGAYEQYF. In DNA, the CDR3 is TGTGCCAGCAGCCTGTATCCGGGAGCCTACGAGCAGTACTTC.

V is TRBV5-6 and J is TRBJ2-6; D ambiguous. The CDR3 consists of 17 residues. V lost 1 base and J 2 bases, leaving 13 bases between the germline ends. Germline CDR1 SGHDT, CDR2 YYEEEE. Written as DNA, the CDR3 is TGTGCCAGCAGCTTGCGGAAGGGAAGGGCTGGGGCCAACGTCCTGACTTTC. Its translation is CASSLRKGRAGANVLTF.

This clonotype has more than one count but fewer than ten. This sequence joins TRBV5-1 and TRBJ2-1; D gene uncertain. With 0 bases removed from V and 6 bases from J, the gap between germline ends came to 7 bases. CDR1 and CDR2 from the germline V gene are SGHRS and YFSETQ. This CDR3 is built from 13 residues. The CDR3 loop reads CASSLDGVNEQFF. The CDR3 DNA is TGCGCCAGCAGCTTGGACGGTGTCAATGAGCAGTTCTTC.

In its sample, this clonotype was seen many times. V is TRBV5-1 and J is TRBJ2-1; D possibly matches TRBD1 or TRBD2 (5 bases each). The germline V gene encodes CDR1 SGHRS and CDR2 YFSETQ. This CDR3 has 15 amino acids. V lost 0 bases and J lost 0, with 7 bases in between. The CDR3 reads CASSLVGPSYNEQFF. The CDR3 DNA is TGCGCCAGCAGCTTGGTGGGACCCTCCTACAATGAGCAGTTCTTC.

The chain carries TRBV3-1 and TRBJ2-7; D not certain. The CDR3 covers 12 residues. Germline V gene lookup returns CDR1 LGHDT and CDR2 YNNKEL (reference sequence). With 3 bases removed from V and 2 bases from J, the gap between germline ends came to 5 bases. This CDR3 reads CASSHATYEQYF. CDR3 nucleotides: TGTGCCAGCAGCCACGCAACCTACGAGCAGTACTTC.

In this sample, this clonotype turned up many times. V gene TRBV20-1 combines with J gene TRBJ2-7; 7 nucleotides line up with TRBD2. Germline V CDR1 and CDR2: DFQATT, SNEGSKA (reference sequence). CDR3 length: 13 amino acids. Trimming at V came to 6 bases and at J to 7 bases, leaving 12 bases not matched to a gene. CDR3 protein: CSAAGGGPREQYF. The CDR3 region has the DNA TGCAGTGCCGCTGGGGGGGGTCCAAGAGAGCAGTACTTC.

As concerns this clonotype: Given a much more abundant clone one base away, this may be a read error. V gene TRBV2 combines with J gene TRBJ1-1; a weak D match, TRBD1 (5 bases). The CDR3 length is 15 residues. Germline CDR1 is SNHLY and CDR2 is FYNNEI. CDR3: CASSTDSRGNTEALF. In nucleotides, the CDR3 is TGTGCCAGCAGTACGGACTCCCGGGGGAACACTGAAGCTCTCTTT.

The CDR3 is CASSQNRVDTQYF. As DNA, the CDR3 is TGTGCCAGCAGCCAAAACAGAGTGGATACGCAGTATTTT. The genes are TRBV3-1 and TRBJ2-3, with D unclear. The germline V gene encodes CDR1 LGHDT and CDR2 YNNKEL (reference sequence). With 2 bases removed from V and 6 bases from J, the gap between germline ends came to 9 bases. This CDR3 spans 13 amino acids.